This TCR beta chain was found in a study of shared T cell receptors in the human thymus. The CDR3 is made up of 14 amino acids. The germline V and J ends were trimmed by 2 bases and 12 bases, with 19 bases remaining between them. Germline CDR1 is MNHEY and CDR2 is SVGAGI. The data were produced by immunoSEQ multiplex PCR, yet TCRdb's version contains in-frame clones alone and is incomplete. The data show hundreds of thousands of clones, more than 70% seen once. Another study also made use of these data, one on human thymus T cells. From that paper: Corrective heart surgery yielded resections, and these provided the thymus tissue. Both thymic and peripheral blood repertoires showed apparently biased V and J usage. Related studies found that unrelated individuals share highly overlapping thymic repertoires.

The sample comprised thymocytes. The source is a boy under two years old with a congenital heart defect. The chain couples TRBV6-5 to TRBJ1-2; weak D call: TRBD1 (6 bases). The DNA of the CDR3 is TGTGCCAGCAGTTACGGGGACACTCCTTACTTCGACACCTTC. Protein product: CASSYGDTPYFDTF.